This T cell receptor (beta chain) was captured in a study of cytomegalovirus exposure and HLA in healthy donors. Sequencing was performed with immunoSEQ multiplex PCR; in TCRdb, only in-frame clones are kept and a portion is missing. The sample contains about 98,000 clones, 87% of which appear only once. V lost 1 base and J lost 13; bases outside the gene matches: 12. The CDR3 runs 15 residues. The germline CDR1 and CDR2 sequences are SEHNR and FQNEAQ (reference sequence). On this clone: Its antigen is unknown.

Findings and limits, study-wide: Generally TCR sequences proved uncommon, though certain public TCRs appeared in numerous donors. It was reported that the classifier diagnosed cytomegalovirus status with high specificity and sensitivity in both the original and validation cohorts.

This clonotype was sampled from a man in his late teens or twenties in good health and CMV-seropositive. Sequencing was carried out using PBMCs. The chain carries TRBV7-9 and TRBJ2-1; 8 positions agree with TRBD2. The CDR3 here is CASSLVVGLGGNQFF. CDR3 nucleotide sequence: TGTGCCAGCAGCTTAGTGGTGGGACTAGGTGGGAACCAGTTCTTC.